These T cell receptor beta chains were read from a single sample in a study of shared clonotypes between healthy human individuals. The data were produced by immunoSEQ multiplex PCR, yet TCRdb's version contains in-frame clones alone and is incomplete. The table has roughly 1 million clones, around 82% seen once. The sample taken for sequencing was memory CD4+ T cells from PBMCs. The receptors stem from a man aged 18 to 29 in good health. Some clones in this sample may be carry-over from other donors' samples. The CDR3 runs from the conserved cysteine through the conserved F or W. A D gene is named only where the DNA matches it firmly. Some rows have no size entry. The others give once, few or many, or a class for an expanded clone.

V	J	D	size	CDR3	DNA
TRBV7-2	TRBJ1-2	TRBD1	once	CASSFETGGVGYGYTF	TGTGCCAGCAGCTTTGAGACAGGGGGAGTTGGATATGGCTACACCTTC
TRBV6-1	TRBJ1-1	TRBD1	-	CASTRQGWTEAFF	TGTGCCAGCACAAGACAGGGTTGGACTGAAGCTTTCTTT
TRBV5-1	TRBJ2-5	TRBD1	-	CASSSTGEPLYF	TGCGCCAGCAGCTCGACAGGGGAGCCCCTTTACTTC
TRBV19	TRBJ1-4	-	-	CASSLRTAEKLFF	TGTGCCAGTAGTCTAAGGACAGCTGAAAAACTGTTTTTT
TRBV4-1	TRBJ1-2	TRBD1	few	CASSQSDRGGYTF	TGCGCCAGCAGCCAATCCGACAGGGGCGGCTACACCTTC
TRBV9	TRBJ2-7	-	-	CASSVLGSPLNGEQYF	TGTGCCAGCAGCGTATTAGGGTCCCCCCTGAATGGGGAGCAGTACTTC
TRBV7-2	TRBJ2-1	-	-	CASSFGPLGEQFF	TGTGCCAGCAGCTTCGGTCCCCTAGGTGAGCAGTTCTTC
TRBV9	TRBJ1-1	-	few	CASSPWKGGAAQNTEAFF	TGTGCCAGCAGCCCTTGGAAGGGGGGGGCAGCCCAGAACACTGAAGCTTTCTTT
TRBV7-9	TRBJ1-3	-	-	CASSLGPVRPNSGNTIYF	TGTGCCAGCAGCTTAGGGCCGGTTAGGCCAAACTCTGGAAACACCATATATTTT
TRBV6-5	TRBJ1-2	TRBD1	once	CASSSGTARGYTF	TGTGCCAGCTCCTCCGGGACAGCTCGTGGCTACACCTTC
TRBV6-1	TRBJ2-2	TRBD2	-	CASSERLTSIGGELFF	TGTGCCAGCAGTGAACGCTTGACTAGCATAGGAGGGGAGCTGTTTTTT
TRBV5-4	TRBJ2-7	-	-	CASSRGLLYEQYF	TGTGCCAGCAGCCGGGGACTTCTCTACGAGCAGTACTTC
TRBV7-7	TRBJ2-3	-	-	CASSKSGGGDTQYF	TGTGCCAGCAGCAAGTCCGGTGGGGGGGATACGCAGTATTTT
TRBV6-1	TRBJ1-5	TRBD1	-	CASSEKQGARSNQPQHF	TGTGCCAGCAGTGAAAAGCAGGGGGCGCGGAGCAATCAGCCCCAGCATTTT
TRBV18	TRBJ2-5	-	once	CASSQLPDPETQYF	TGTGCCAGCTCACAACTACCCGATCCAGAGACCCAGTACTTC
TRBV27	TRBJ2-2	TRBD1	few	CASRDRGRTGELFF	TGTGCCAGCAGGGACAGGGGGCGTACCGGGGAGCTGTTTTTT
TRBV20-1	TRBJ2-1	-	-	CSASRNEQFF	TGCAGTGCTAGTCGCAATGAGCAGTTCTTC
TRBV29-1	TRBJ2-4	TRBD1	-	CSAIGQGWDIQYF	TGCAGCGCGATTGGACAGGGCTGGGACATTCAGTACTTC
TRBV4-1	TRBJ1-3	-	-	CASSQDRNYAGWEGGNTIYF	TGCGCCAGCAGCCAAGACAGGAACTACGCGGGATGGGAGGGCGGCAACACCATATATTTT
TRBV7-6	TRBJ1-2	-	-	CASSPGGAGYGNGYTF	TGTGCCAGCAGCCCCGGAGGGGCAGGGTACGGGAATGGCTACACCTTC
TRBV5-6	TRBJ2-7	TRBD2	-	CASSSVGTRGDVQYF	TGTGCCAGCAGCTCCGTCGGGACTAGGGGGGACGTGCAGTACTTC
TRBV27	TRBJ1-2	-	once	CASSFRANYGYTF	TGTGCCAGCAGTTTCAGGGCGAACTATGGCTACACCTTC
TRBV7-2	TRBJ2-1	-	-	CASSETSSYNEQFF	TGTGCCAGCAGTGAGACTAGCTCCTACAATGAGCAGTTCTTC
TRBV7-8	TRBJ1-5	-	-	CASSLGAAGSNQPQHF	TGTGCCAGCAGCTTAGGGGCGGCCGGGAGCAATCAGCCCCAGCATTTT
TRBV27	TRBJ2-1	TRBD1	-	CASSFQGERYNEQFF	TGTGCCAGCAGTTTCCAGGGGGAACGGTACAATGAGCAGTTCTTC
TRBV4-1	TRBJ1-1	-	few	CASSQAWGEAFF	TGCGCCAGCAGCCAAGCTTGGGGTGAAGCTTTCTTT
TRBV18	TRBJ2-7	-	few	CASSPRAGAYEQYF	TGTGCCAGCTCACCAAGGGCAGGAGCCTACGAGCAGTACTTC
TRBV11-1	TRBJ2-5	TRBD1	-	CASSLAQAGGQETQYF	TGTGCCAGCAGCTTAGCTCAGGCAGGGGGTCAAGAGACCCAGTACTTC
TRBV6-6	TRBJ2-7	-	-	CASSYREGQYF	TGTGCCAGCAGTTATAGAGAGGGGCAGTACTTC
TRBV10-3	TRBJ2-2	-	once	CAITGGASNTGELFF	TGTGCCATCACCGGGGGAGCCTCGAACACCGGGGAGCTGTTTTTT
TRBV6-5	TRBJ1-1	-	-	CASSYSRRVNTEAFF	TGTGCCAGCAGTTACTCGCGTCGGGTGAACACTGAAGCTTTCTTT
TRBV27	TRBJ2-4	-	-	CATRLLAKNIQYF	TGTGCCACCCGGTTGTTAGCCAAAAACATTCAGTACTTC
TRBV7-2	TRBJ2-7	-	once	CASSLVGRGGSYEQYF	TGTGCCAGCAGCTTAGTGGGCAGGGGCGGTTCCTACGAGCAGTACTTC
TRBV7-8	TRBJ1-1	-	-	CASSLRQLMNTEAFF	TGTGCCAGCAGCTTGAGACAGTTAATGAACACTGAAGCTTTCTTT
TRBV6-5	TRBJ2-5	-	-	CASRSGQQETQYF	TGTGCCAGCAGAAGCGGACAGCAAGAGACCCAGTACTTC
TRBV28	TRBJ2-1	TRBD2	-	CASRLREGRPNNEQFF	TGTGCCAGCAGACTGCGGGAGGGCCGGCCTAACAATGAGCAGTTCTTC
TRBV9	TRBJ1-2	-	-	CASSVGPLFANPTSYGYTF	TGTGCCAGCAGCGTAGGTCCATTGTTCGCGAACCCGACCTCCTATGGCTACACCTTC
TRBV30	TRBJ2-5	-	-	CAWSTGVGEETQYF	TGTGCCTGGAGCACCGGAGTAGGCGAAGAGACCCAGTACTTC
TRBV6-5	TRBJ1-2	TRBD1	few	CASSRTGEGGYTF	TGTGCCAGCAGTCGGACAGGGGAGGGCGGCTACACCTTC
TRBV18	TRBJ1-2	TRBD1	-	CASSLPGTVVGYTF	TGTGCCAGCTCACTGCCCGGGACAGTCGTGGGCTACACCTTC
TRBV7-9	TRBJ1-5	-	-	CASSLGQGFQPQHF	TGTGCCAGCAGCTTAGGACAAGGGTTTCAGCCCCAGCATTTT
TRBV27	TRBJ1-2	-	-	CASRESGADYGYTF	TGTGCCAGCCGAGAGTCGGGGGCGGACTATGGCTACACCTTC
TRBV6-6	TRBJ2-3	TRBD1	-	CASSFAGTEADTQYF	TGTGCCAGCAGTTTTGCCGGGACAGAGGCAGATACGCAGTATTTT
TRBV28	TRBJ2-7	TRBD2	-	CASTPGGGAGIYEQYF	TGTGCCAGCACACCCGGGGGGGGTGCGGGGATCTACGAGCAGTACTTC
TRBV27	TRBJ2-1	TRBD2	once	CASSLTSGSGVEDEQFF	TGTGCCAGCAGTCTTACTAGCGGGAGCGGCGTTGAGGATGAGCAGTTCTTC
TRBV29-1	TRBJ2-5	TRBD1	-	CSVEDTTGAETQYF	TGCAGCGTTGAAGATACGACAGGGGCTGAGACCCAGTACTTC
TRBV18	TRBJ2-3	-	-	CASSPGADSTDTQYF	TGTGCCAGCTCACCAGGGGCGGACAGCACAGATACGCAGTATTTT
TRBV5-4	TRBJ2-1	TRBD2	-	CAPWGGGLTEQFF	TGTGCCCCCTGGGGGGGAGGACTCACCGAGCAGTTCTTC
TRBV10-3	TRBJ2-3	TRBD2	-	CAIRGRLAGDTQYF	TGTGCCATCAGGGGTCGACTAGCGGGAGATACGCAGTATTTT
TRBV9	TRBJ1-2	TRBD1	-	CASSVARGGAYGYTF	TGTGCCAGCAGCGTAGCTCGAGGGGGCGCCTATGGCTACACCTTC